Detailed here is one T cell receptor (beta chain). The data stem from a study of blood T cell repertoires in COVID-19. The wider study: Researchers got acute and convalescent COVID-19 samples from the United States, Italy and Spain. From T cells, B-cell-depleted T cells, or PBMCs came the material, which was cDNA or gDNA.

Study processing details: For nucleated cells, counts were estimated from reference gene primer amplification. Some clones are missing from TCRdb's copy, which holds only in-frame ones; the method was immunoSEQ multiplex PCR. The V and J calls and clone size were taken over from that table, and D and trimming were inferred from the DNA. The data hold some 42,000 clones, with around 85% observed a single time. The germline V gene encodes CDR1 SGHNT and CDR2 YYREEE (reference sequence). V lost 1 base and J 5 bases, leaving 15 bases between the germline ends. CDR3 size: 16 residues. The V call is TRBV5-4, the J call TRBJ1-4; no clear D. The sequenced material came from peripheral blood. The clonotype was recovered from a human donor in a cohort sampled during active COVID-19. This CDR3 reads CASSLLSVGGNEKLFF. CDR3 bases: TGTGCCAGCAGCTTGTTATCGGTTGGAGGGAATGAAAAACTGTTTTTT.